This T cell receptor (beta chain) emerged from a study of breast tumors, draining lymph nodes, adjacent tissues. TCRdb itself ran the multiplex PCR reads through MiXCR, one entry per CDR3 protein. The table has 290,000 or so distinct CDR3 sequences, roughly 31% seen once. Axillary draining lymph nodes of breast cancer patients supplied the node samples. The CDR3 extends over 15 amino acids. The V gene end was trimmed by 5 bases and the J gene end by 6 bases; junction bases not matched to a gene: 8. Germline lookup yields CDR1 MDHEN and CDR2 SYDVKM. The sample was axillary lymph node tissue. V and J are TRBV28 and TRBJ2-3; the match to TRBD2 covers 10 bases. The clonotype originates from a female donor with breast cancer. Some clones in this sample may be carry-over from other donors' samples. CDR3 nucleotides: TGTGCCAGCAGTCCAGACGGACTAGCGGCTGATACGCAGTATTTT. Translating gives CASSPDGLAADTQYF.